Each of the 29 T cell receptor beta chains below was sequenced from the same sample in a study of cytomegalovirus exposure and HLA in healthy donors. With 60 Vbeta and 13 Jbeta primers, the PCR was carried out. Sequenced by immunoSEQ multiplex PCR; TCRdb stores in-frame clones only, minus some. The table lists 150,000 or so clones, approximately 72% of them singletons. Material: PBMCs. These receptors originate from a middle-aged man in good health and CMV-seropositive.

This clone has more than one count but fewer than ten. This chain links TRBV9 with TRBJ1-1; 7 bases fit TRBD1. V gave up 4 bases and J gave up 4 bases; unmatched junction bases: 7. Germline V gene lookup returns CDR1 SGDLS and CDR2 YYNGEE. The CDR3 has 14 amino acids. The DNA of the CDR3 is TGTGCCAGCAGCAGCCGTGCAGGGGGCACTGAAGCTTTCTTT. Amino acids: CASSSRAGGTEAFF.

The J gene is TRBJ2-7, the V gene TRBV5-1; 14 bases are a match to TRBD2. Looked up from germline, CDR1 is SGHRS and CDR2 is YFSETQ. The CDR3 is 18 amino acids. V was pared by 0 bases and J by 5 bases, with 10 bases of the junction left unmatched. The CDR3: CASSLGLAGGHAVNEQYF. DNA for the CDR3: TGCGCCAGCAGCTTGGGACTAGCGGGGGGGCACGCGGTTAACGAGCAGTACTTC.

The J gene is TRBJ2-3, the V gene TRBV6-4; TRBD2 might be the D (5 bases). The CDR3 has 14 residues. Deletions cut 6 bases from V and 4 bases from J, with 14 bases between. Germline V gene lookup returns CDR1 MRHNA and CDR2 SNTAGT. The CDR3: CASSRDSLPDTQYF. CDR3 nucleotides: TGTGCCAGCAGCCGGGATTCCCTACCAGATACGCAGTATTTT.

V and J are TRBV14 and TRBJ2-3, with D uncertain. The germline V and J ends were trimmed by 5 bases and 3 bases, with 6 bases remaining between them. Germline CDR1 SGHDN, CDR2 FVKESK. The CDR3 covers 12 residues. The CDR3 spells CASSSNTDTQYF. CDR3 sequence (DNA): TGTGCCAGCAGCTCTAATACAGATACGCAGTATTTT.

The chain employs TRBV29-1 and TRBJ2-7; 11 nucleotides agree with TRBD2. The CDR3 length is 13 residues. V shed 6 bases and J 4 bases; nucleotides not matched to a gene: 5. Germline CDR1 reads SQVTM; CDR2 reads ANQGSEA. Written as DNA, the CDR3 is TGCAGCGTGGCTAGCGGGGGGAAATACGAGCAGTACTTC. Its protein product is CSVASGGKYEQYF.

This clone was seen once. In DNA form, the CDR3 reads TGTGCCAGCAGTTCCGCCCTGGGGACAGCGGGCCACGAGCAGTACTTC. It encodes CASSSALGTAGHEQYF. The V call is TRBV27, the J call TRBJ2-5; a possible D gene is TRBD1 (7 bases). The J call could be wrong; TRBJ2-7 is a better fit for the DNA end. From germline, CDR1 is MNHEY and CDR2 SMNVEV (reference sequence). The CDR3 has 16 residues.

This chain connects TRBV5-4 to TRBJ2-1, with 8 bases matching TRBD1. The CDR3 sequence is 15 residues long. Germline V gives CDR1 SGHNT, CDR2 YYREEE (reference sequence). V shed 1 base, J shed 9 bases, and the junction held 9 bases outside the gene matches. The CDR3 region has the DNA TGTGCCAGCAGCTTGTACGGGACAGGCTCGAGTGAGCAGTTCTTC. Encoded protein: CASSLYGTGSSEQFF.

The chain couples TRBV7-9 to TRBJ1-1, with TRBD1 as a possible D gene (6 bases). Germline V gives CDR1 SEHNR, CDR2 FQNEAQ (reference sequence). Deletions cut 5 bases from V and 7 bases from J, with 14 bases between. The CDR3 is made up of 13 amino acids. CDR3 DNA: TGTGCCAGCAGCATAATACAGGGCGATGAAGCTTTCTTT. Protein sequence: CASSIIQGDEAFF.

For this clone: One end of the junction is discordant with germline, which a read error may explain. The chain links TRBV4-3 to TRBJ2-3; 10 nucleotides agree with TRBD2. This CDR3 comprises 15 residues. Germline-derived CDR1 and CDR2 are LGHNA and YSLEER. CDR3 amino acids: CASSQDWLAGAKSRF. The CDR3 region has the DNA TGCGCCAGCAGCCAAGATTGGCTAGCGGGGGCAAAGAGTCGTTTT.

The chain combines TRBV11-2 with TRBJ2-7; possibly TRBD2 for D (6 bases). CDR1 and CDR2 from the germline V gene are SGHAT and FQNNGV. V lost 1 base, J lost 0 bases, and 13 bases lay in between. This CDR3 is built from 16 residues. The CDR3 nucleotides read TGTGCCAGCAGCTTAGTAGGAGGGCCCCTCTCCTACGAGCAGTACTTC. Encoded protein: CASSLVGGPLSYEQYF.

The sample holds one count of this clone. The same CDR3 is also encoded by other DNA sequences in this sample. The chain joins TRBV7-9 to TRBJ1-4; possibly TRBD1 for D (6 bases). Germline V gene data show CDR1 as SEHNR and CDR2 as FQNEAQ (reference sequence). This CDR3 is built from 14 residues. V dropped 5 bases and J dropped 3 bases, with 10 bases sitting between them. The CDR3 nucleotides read TGTGCCAGCAGCCCGGACAGAGCTAATGAAAAACTGTTTTTT. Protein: CASSPDRANEKLFF.

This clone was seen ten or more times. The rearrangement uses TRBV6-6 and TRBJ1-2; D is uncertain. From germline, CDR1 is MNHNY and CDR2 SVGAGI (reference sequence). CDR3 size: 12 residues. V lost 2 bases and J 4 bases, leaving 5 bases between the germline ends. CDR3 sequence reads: CASSYRVYGYTF. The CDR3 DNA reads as TGTGCCAGCAGTTACAGAGTCTATGGCTACACCTTC.

CDR3 residues: CASSQGSLGTEAFF. The CDR3 nucleotides are TGTGCCAGCAGCCAGGGGTCTCTTGGCACTGAAGCTTTCTTT. The V and J genes are TRBV7-3 and TRBJ1-1; D possibly corresponds to TRBD1 (6 bases). V lost 5 bases to trimming and J lost 4 bases, with 14 bases between them. CDR1 and CDR2 from the germline V gene are SGHTA and FQGTGA. The CDR3 covers 14 residues.

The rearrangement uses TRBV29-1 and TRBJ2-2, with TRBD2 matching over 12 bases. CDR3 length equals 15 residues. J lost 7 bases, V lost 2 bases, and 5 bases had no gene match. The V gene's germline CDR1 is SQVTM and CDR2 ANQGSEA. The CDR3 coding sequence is TGCAGCGTTGAACTAGGACTAGCGGGATTCGGGGAGCTGTTTTTT. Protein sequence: CSVELGLAGFGELFF.

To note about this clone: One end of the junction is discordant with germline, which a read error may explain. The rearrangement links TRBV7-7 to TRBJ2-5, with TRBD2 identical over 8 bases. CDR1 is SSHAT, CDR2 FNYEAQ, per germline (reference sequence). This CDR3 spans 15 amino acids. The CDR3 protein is CASSPLAGPQETQYF. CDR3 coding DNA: TGTGCTAGCAGTCCGCTAGCGGGTCCCCAAGAGACCCAGTACTTC.

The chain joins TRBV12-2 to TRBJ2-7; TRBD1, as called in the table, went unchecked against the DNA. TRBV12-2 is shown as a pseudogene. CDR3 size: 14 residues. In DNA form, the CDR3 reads TGTGCAAGTCGGTCCCGGGACAGGGCCTACGAGCAGTACTTC. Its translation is CASRSRDRAYEQYF.

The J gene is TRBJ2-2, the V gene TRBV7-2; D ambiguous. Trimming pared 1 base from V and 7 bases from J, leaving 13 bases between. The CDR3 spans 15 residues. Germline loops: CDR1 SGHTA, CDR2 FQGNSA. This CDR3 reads CASSLDYGSGGELFF. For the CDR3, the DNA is TGTGCCAGCAGCTTAGATTACGGTTCCGGCGGGGAGCTGTTTTTT.

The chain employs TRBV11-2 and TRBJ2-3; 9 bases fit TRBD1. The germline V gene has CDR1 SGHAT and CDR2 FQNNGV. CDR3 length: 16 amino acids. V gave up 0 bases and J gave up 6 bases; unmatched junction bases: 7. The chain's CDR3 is CASSLDSGTGYDTQYF. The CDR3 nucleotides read TGTGCCAGCAGCTTAGATTCGGGGACAGGGTACGATACGCAGTATTTT.

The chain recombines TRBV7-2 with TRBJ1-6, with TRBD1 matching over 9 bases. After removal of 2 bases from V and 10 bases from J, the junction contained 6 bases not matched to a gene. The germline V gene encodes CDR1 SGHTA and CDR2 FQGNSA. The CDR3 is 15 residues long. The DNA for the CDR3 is TGTGCCAGCAGCTTAAACAGGGGGCAGGGATCACCCCTCCACTTT. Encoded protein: CASSLNRGQGSPLHF.

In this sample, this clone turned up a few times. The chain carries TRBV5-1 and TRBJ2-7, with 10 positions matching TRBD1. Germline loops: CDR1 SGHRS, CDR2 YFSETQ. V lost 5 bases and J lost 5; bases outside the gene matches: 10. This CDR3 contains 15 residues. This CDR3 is CASRDRDRGIDEQYF. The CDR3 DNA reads TGCGCCAGCAGGGACCGGGACAGGGGTATCGACGAGCAGTACTTC. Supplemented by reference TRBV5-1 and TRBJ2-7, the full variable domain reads KAGVTQTPRYLIKTRGQQVTLSCSPISGHRSVSWYQQTPGQGLQFLFEYFSETQRNKGNFPGRFSGRQFSNSRSEMNVSTLELGDSALYLCASRDRDRGIDEQYFGPGTRLTVT.

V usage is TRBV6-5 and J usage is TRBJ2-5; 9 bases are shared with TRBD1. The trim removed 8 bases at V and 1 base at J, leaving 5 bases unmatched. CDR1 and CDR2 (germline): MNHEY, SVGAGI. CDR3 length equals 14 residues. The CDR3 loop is CASVLTGGQETQYF. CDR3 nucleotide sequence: TGTGCCAGCGTGCTGACAGGGGGCCAAGAGACCCAGTACTTC.

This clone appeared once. The CDR3 sequence: CASSPGTATYSPLHF. In DNA, the CDR3 is TGTGCCAGCAGCCCCGGGACAGCGACCTATTCACCCCTCCACTTT. The rearrangement uses TRBV7-2 and TRBJ1-6; TRBD1 agrees at 7 bases. Germline CDR1 SGHTA, CDR2 FQGNSA. CDR3 length: 15 amino acids. Losses at the gene ends were 5 bases for V and 8 bases for J; bases not matched to a gene: 9.

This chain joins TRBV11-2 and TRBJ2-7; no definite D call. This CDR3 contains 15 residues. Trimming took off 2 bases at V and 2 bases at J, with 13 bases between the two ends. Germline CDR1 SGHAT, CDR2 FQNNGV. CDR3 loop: CASSLSFSQTYEQYF. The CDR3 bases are TGTGCCAGCAGCTTAAGTTTCTCCCAGACCTACGAGCAGTACTTC.

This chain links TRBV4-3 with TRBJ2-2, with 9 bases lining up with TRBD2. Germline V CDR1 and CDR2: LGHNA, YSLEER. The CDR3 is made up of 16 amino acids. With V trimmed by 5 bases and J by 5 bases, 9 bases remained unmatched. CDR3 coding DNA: TGCGCCAGCAGCTCCAATGCGGGGGGGCCTACCGGGGAGCTGTTTTTT. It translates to CASSSNAGGPTGELFF.

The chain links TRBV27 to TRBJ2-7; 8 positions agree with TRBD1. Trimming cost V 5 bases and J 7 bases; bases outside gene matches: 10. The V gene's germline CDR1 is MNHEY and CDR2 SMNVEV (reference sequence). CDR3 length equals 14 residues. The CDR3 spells CASSGQGAGWEQYF. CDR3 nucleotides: TGTGCCAGCAGTGGCCAGGGGGCCGGGTGGGAGCAGTACTTC.

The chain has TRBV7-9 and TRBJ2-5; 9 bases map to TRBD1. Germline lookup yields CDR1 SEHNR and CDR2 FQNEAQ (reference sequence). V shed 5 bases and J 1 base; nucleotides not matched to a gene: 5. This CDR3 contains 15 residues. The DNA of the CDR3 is TGTGCCAGCAGCCATGACAGGGGGACCCAAGAGACCCAGTACTTC. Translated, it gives CASSHDRGTQETQYF.

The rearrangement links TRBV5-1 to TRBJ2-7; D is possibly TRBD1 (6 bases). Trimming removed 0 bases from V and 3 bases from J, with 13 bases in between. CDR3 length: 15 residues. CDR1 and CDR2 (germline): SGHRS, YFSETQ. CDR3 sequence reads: CASSLGQGKSYEQYF. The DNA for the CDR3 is TGCGCCAGCAGCTTGGGGCAGGGGAAGAGCTACGAGCAGTACTTC.

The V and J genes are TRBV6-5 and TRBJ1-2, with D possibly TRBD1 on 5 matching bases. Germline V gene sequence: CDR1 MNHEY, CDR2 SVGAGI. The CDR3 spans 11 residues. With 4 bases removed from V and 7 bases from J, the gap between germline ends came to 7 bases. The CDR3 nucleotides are TGTGCCAGCAGTTCAGGGTTTGGCTACACCTTC. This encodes CASSSGFGYTF.

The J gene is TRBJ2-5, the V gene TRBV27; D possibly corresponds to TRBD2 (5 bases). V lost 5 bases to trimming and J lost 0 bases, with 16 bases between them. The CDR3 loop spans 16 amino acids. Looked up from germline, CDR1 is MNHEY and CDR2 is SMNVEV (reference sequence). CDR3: CASSRLSVGDQETQYF. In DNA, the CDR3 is TGTGCCAGCAGTCGGTTATCGGTCGGGGACCAAGAGACCCAGTACTTC.